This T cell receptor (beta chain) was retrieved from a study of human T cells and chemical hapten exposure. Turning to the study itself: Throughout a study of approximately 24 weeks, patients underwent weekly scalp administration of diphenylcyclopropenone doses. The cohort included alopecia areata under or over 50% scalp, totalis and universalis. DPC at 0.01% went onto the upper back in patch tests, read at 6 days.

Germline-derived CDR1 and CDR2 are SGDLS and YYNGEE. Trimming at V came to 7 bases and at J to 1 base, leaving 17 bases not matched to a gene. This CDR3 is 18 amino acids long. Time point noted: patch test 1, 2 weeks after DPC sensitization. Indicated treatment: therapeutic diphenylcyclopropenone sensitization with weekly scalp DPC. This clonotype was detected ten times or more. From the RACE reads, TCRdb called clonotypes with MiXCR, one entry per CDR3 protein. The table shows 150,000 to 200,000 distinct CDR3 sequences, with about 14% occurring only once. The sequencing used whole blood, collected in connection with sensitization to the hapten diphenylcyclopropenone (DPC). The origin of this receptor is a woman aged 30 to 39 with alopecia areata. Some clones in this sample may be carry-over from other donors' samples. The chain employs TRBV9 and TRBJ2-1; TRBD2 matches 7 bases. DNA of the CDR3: TGTGCCAGCTCAGCGGGACTAAGACCGATCGGTTCCTACAATGAGCAGTTCTTC. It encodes CASSAGLRPIGSYNEQFF. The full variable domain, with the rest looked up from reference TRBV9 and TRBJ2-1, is DSGVTQTPKHLITATGQRVTLRCSPRSGDLSVYWYQQSLDQGLQFLIQYYNGEERAKGNILERFSAQQFPDLHSELNLSSLELGDSALYFCASSAGLRPIGSYNEQFFGPGTRLTVL.